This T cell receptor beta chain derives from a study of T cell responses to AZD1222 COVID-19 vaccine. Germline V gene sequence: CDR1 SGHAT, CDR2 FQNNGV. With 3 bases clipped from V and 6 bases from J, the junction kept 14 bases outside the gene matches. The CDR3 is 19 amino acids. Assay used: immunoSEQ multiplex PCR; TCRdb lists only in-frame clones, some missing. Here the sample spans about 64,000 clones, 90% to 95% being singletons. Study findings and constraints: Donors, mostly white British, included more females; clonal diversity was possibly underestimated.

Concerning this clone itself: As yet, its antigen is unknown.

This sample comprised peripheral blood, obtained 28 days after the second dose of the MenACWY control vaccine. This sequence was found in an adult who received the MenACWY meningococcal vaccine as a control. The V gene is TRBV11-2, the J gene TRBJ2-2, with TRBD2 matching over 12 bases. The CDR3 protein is CASSFTPLAGGLLAGELFF. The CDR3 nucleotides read TGTGCCAGCAGCTTTACCCCCCTAGCGGGAGGGCTCCTCGCCGGGGAGCTGTTTTTT.